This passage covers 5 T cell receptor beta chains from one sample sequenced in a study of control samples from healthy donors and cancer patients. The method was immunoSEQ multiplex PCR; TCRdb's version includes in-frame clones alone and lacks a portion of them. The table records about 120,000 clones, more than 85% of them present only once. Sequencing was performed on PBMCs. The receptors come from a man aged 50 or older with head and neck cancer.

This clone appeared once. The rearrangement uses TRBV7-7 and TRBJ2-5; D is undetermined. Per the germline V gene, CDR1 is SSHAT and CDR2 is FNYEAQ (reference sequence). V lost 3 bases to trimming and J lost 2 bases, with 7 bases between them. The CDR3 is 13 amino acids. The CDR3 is CASSLRAQETQYF. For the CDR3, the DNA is TGTGCCAGCAGCTTGAGAGCTCAAGAGACCCAGTACTTC.

The CDR3 sequence is CASSLAGGPYNEQFF. The CDR3 region has the DNA TGTGCCAGCAGCTTAGCGGGGGGGCCTTACAATGAGCAGTTCTTC. V and J are TRBV7-9 and TRBJ2-1; D possibly corresponds to TRBD2 (7 bases). The CDR3 contains 15 residues. V was trimmed by 0 bases and J by 4 bases, leaving 10 bases between them. The germline CDR1 and CDR2 sequences are SEHNR and FQNEAQ (reference sequence).

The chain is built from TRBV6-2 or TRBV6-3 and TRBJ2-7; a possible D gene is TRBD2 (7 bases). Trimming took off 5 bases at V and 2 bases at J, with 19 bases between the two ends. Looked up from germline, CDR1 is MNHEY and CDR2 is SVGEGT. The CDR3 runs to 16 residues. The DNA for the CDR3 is TGTGCCAGCAGTCCCCCCACAGGGAGGGTCACCTACGAGCAGTACTTC. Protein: CASSPPTGRVTYEQYF.

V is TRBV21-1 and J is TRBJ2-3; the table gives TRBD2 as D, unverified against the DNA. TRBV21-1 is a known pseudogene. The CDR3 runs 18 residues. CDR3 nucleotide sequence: TGTGCCAGCAGCAAAGTTACTAGCGGGGGGCCTAGCACAGATACGCAGTATTTT. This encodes CASSKVTSGGPSTDTQYF.

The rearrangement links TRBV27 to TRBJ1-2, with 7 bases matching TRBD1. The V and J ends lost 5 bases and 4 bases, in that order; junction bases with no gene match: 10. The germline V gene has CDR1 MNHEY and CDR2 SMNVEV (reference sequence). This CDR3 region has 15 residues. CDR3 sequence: CASSLYSGGSYGYTF. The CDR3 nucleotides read TGTGCCAGCAGTCTGTACTCAGGGGGTAGCTATGGCTACACCTTC.